The clone carrying this TCR beta chain was recorded many times. Its antigen remains unknown. This entry is derived from a study of response to subunit inactivated influenza vaccine. Study-level findings and limits: Authors suggested seasonal influenza vaccinations each recruit few new T cells.

The germline gives CDR1 SGHRS, CDR2 YFSETQ. The germline V and J ends were trimmed by 4 bases and 5 bases, with 16 bases remaining between them. The CDR3 extends over 15 amino acids. One entry per CDR3 protein results from TCRdb running MiXCR on the RT-PCR reads. Of roughly 780,000 distinct CDR3 sequences in the sample, roughly 20% are singletons; the top ten hold 9.5% to 13%. The sequencing here drew on PBMCs from blood, taken more than 4 days after vaccination. This chain joins TRBV5-1 and TRBJ2-1; no reliable D call. This clonotype was sampled from a man aged 50 to 60 who received an inactivated influenza vaccine. For the CDR3, the DNA is TGCGCCAGCAGCCCTATAGGTCGCGGAGACAATGAGCAGTTCTTC. Translating it yields CASSPIGRGDNEQFF.